The 17 T cell receptor beta chains below come from one sample, sequenced in a study of shared clonotypes between healthy human individuals. Only in-frame clones appear in the TCRdb table, and some are missing; sequencing was by immunoSEQ multiplex PCR. The sample carries approximately 320,000 clones, around 86% recorded once. The source material was memory CD8+ T cells sorted from blood. Subset meaning: CD45RO+ cells pooled with CCR7-negative TemRA cells. The receptors originated from a man aged 18 to 30 in good health.

This clone was seen repeatedly, ten times or more. The chain uses TRBV4-1 and TRBJ2-7; no firm D call. CDR3 length: 15 residues. Germline values: CDR1 MGHRA, CDR2 YSYEKL. Trimming removed 0 bases at V and 0 bases at J, with 9 bases between. The CDR3: CASSQDRHLSYEQYF. The CDR3 nucleotides are TGCGCCAGCAGCCAAGATCGGCACCTCTCCTACGAGCAGTACTTC.

The chain is built from TRBV6-1 and TRBJ2-2; TRBD2 agrees at 8 bases. CDR1 MNHNS and CDR2 SASEGT come from the germline V gene. The V segment lost 7 bases and the J segment 5 bases; nucleotides outside the gene matches: 3. The CDR3 extends over 13 amino acids. Written as DNA, the CDR3 is TGTGCCAGCACGGGAGGGCCTACCGGGGAGCTGTTTTTT. Its translation is CASTGGPTGELFF.

The chain is built from TRBV11-2 and TRBJ2-7; 14 bases fit TRBD2. Per germline, CDR1 SGHAT and CDR2 FQNNGV. The CDR3 totals 15 residues. The V and J ends lost 5 bases and 3 bases, in that order; junction bases with no gene match: 3. The CDR3 here is CASSPGTSGSYEQYF. In DNA, the CDR3 is TGTGCCAGCAGCCCTGGGACTAGCGGGAGCTACGAGCAGTACTTC.

The V call is TRBV19, the J call TRBJ2-5; 10 bases fit TRBD2. The V gene end was trimmed by 3 bases and the J gene end by 1 base; junction bases not matched to a gene: 5. The CDR3 has 16 amino acids. Germline V gene lookup returns CDR1 LNHDA and CDR2 SQIVND (reference sequence). Written as DNA, the CDR3 is TGTGCCAGTAGTATGGGTCTAGCGGGAGCCCAAGAGACCCAGTACTTC. This gives the protein CASSMGLAGAQETQYF. Full variable domain (outside the CDR3, taken from reference TRBV19 and TRBJ2-5): DGGITQSPKYLFRKEGQNVTLSCEQNLNHDAMYWYRQDPGQGLRLIYYSQIVNDFQKGDIAEGYSVSREKKESFPLTVTSAQKNPTAFYLCASSMGLAGAQETQYFGPGTRLLVL.

The genes are TRBV4-1 and TRBJ2-1; 7 bases match TRBD2. Germline V gene sequence: CDR1 MGHRA, CDR2 YSYEKL. With V trimmed by 1 base and J by 7 bases, 4 bases remained unmatched. The CDR3 is 14 amino acids. The CDR3 loop is CASSQGRTSNEQFF. CDR3 DNA: TGCGCCAGCAGCCAAGGAAGGACTAGTAATGAGCAGTTCTTC.

The chain uses TRBV2 and TRBJ2-7; D is perhaps TRBD2 (5 bases). In germline, CDR1 is SNHLY, CDR2 FYNNEI. Deletions cut 8 bases from V and 3 bases from J, with 17 bases between. There are 14 residues in the CDR3. The CDR3: CASSPWGENYEQYF. Written as DNA, the CDR3 is TGTGCCAGCTCCCCATGGGGAGAGAACTACGAGCAGTACTTC.

This clone was found once. The V gene is TRBV7-8, the J gene TRBJ1-4; maybe TRBD1 (5 bases). Germline lookup yields CDR1 SGHVS and CDR2 FQNEAQ. This CDR3 has 15 residues. The V gene lost 5 bases and the J gene lost 7 bases, with 17 bases spanning the gap. The CDR3 nucleotides are TGTGCCAGCAGCCCCCCGGGACTTCCTCCTGAAAAACTGTTTTTT. Encoded protein: CASSPPGLPPEKLFF.

V and J are TRBV10-3 and TRBJ1-5, with unresolved D. The CDR3 is made up of 15 amino acids. Germline loops: CDR1 ENHRY, CDR2 SYGVKD. Trimming left V 0 bases short and J 4 bases short, with 10 bases between. CDR3 in DNA: TGTGCCATCAGTGAGTCGTATACAGAGAATCAGCCCCAGCATTTT. Translation gives CAISESYTENQPQHF.

V gene TRBV28 combines with J gene TRBJ2-3; D might be TRBD1 (6 bases). V was clipped by 6 bases and J by 4 bases, with 20 bases between them. Looked up from germline, CDR1 is MDHEN and CDR2 is SYDVKM. CDR3 size: 16 residues. The DNA of the CDR3 is TGTGCCAGCAGCCCCGCCACAGGGCTCCGATCAGATACGCAGTATTTT. This gives the protein CASSPATGLRSDTQYF.

The V call is TRBV10-3, the J call TRBJ2-7; D may be TRBD1 (5 bases). Germline-derived CDR1 and CDR2 are ENHRY and SYGVKD. Trimming cost V 6 bases and J 0 bases, with 9 bases left between them. This CDR3 spans 13 amino acids. DNA for the CDR3: TGTGCCATCAGCCGACAGAGCTCCTACGAGCAGTACTTC. This gives the protein CAISRQSSYEQYF.

V and J are TRBV30 and TRBJ1-5, with 7 nucleotides matching TRBD1. The germline V gene encodes CDR1 GTSNPN and CDR2 SVGIG (reference sequence). V trimming: 5 bases; J trimming: 1 base; junction bases outside the gene matches: 8. The CDR3 is 15 amino acids. This CDR3 is CAWATGALSNQPQHF. The CDR3 coding sequence is TGTGCCTGGGCCACAGGGGCGCTAAGCAATCAGCCCCAGCATTTT.

The chain employs TRBV27 and TRBJ2-7, with a possible D match to TRBD2 (5 bases). Germline V gives CDR1 MNHEY, CDR2 SMNVEV (reference sequence). Trimming took off 10 bases at V and 0 bases at J, with 19 bases between the two ends. This CDR3 contains 15 residues. The CDR3, as DNA: TGTGCCACCTCACCCACCGGGGATGCCTCCTACGAGCAGTACTTC. Amino acid sequence: CATSPTGDASYEQYF.

This chain connects TRBV6-1 to TRBJ1-5; D unresolved. Germline CDR1 is MNHNS and CDR2 is SASEGT. The CDR3 length is 15 residues. V was cut by 4 bases and J by 0 bases, with 10 bases left in between. This CDR3 reads CASSVRVDSNQPQHF. As DNA, the CDR3 is TGTGCCAGCAGTGTTCGTGTGGATAGCAATCAGCCCCAGCATTTT.

The V and J genes are TRBV11-2 and TRBJ2-2; D might be TRBD1 (5 bases). The V end was cut by 5 bases, the J end by 2 bases, with 12 bases between. Per germline, CDR1 SGHAT and CDR2 FQNNGV. The CDR3 loop spans 15 amino acids. Here the CDR3 reads CASSRVTANTGELFF. CDR3 DNA: TGTGCCAGCAGCCGAGTGACAGCCAACACCGGGGAGCTGTTTTTT.

The chain couples TRBV7-9 to TRBJ2-6; TRBD1 or TRBD2 may be the D gene (5 bases each). The CDR3 contains 14 residues. V lost 6 bases to trimming and J lost 1 base, with 7 bases between them. Germline V CDR1 and CDR2: SEHNR, FQNEAQ (reference sequence). CDR3 amino acids: CASRGESGANVLTF. The CDR3 region has the DNA TGTGCCAGCAGAGGGGAGTCTGGGGCCAACGTCCTGACTTTC.

The chain uses TRBV29-1 and TRBJ2-5; D remains ambiguous. V was cut by 4 bases and J by 4 bases, with 13 bases left in between. This CDR3 is 13 amino acids long. Germline values: CDR1 SQVTM, CDR2 ANQGSEA. This CDR3 is CSVVPTYSETQYF. CDR3 DNA sequence: TGCAGCGTTGTCCCTACTTATTCAGAGACCCAGTACTTC.

The genes are TRBV7-8 and TRBJ2-7; 7 bases agree with TRBD1. V trimming: 5 bases; J trimming: 4 bases; junction bases outside the gene matches: 11. Germline loops: CDR1 SGHVS, CDR2 FQNEAQ. CDR3 length equals 15 residues. The CDR3 sequence is CASSTGTATFYEQYF. CDR3 sequence (DNA): TGTGCCAGCAGCACCGGGACAGCTACTTTTTACGAGCAGTACTTC.